The rows below give T cell receptor beta chains drawn from one sample of a study of cytomegalovirus exposure and HLA in healthy donors. Data came from immunoSEQ multiplex PCR; TCRdb stores just in-frame clones and leaves some out. The sample shows 130,000 or so clones, 82% of them seen only once. Material: PBMCs. The receptor set was obtained from a woman aged 18-30 years in good health and CMV-seronegative. Each CDR3 is given with its conserved first and last residue. The D gene is left open where the match is weak. Clone size is given for some rows only: seen once, a few or many times, or a class if the clone is expanded.

j_call	clone_size	d_call	v_call	cdr3_nt	cdr3_aa
TRBJ1-2	-	-	TRBV4-3	TGCGCCAGCAGCCAAGAGGGGGGGTCCTGGGATGGCTACACCTTC	CASSQEGGSWDGYTF
TRBJ2-7	-	-	TRBV5-4	TGTGCCAGCAGCTTCGGGGGATCTGGGTACGAGCAGTACTTC	CASSFGGSGYEQYF
TRBJ1-1	-	TRBD1	TRBV5-6	TGTGCCAGCAGCTTCCTCGGACAGGCGTACTACACTGAAGCTTTCTTT	CASSFLGQAYYTEAFF
TRBJ1-2	few	-	TRBV5-8	TGTGCCAGCAGCTTGGATCACAGCCGCTATGGCTACACCTTC	CASSLDHSRYGYTF
TRBJ1-2	-	TRBD1	TRBV27	TGTGCCAGCAGCCCGCCGGACAGGCCGCGCTATGGCTACACCTTC	CASSPPDRPRYGYTF
TRBJ2-1	-	-	TRBV25-1	TGTGCCAGCAGTGAACTCCAGGCGGCGGGACCCGACAATGAGCAGTTCTTC	CASSELQAAGPDNEQFF
TRBJ1-2	-	-	TRBV11-2	TGTGCCAGCAGCTTAGGCGTCGATGGCTACACCTTC	CASSLGVDGYTF
TRBJ2-3	-	TRBD2	TRBV11-2	TGTGCCAGCAGCGCCTCTAGCGGGTTCACTAGCACAGATACGCAGTATTTT	CASSASSGFTSTDTQYF
TRBJ1-2	-	-	TRBV6-1	TGTGCCAGCAGTGAAAGGGGCAGGGCAGAACGAGGCTACACCTTC	CASSERGRAERGYTF
TRBJ2-5	-	-	TRBV18	TGTGCCAGCTCACCAAGACTTCGATTAGCGGAGGCGGGGGAGACCCAGTACTTC	CASSPRLRLAEAGETQYF
TRBJ1-5	once	-	TRBV7-8	TGTGCCAGCAGGGGGGGAGACACTCTTAGCAATCAGCCCCAGCATTTT	CASRGGDTLSNQPQHF
TRBJ2-2	-	-	TRBV7-7	TGTGCCAGCAGTACCACCCACAGCAACACCGGGGAGCTGTTTTTT	CASSTTHSNTGELFF
TRBJ2-1	-	-	TRBV5-1	TGCGCCAGCAGCCCGAGGGGCGGGGCCAACAATGAGCAGTTCTTC	CASSPRGGANNEQFF
TRBJ1-2	few	TRBD1	TRBV5-1	TGCGCCAGCAGCGGGGACAGGGTCGGCTATGGCTACACCTTC	CASSGDRVGYGYTF
TRBJ1-1	-	TRBD1	TRBV25-1	TGTGCCAGCAGAGACAGGGGGGTGGCGAACACTGAAGCTTTCTTT	CASRDRGVANTEAFF
TRBJ2-5	once	-	TRBV5-4	TGTGCCAGCAGCTTGGGACTGTCCCAAGAGACCCAGTACTTC	CASSLGLSQETQYF
TRBJ2-7	few	TRBD1	TRBV6-6	TGTGCCAGCAGTTTAGACAGGGGGCGGTCGTACGAGCAGTACTTC	CASSLDRGRSYEQYF
TRBJ1-1	once	-	TRBV7-8	TGTGCCAGCAGCTTGTACGGGGACACTGAAGCTTTCTTT	CASSLYGDTEAFF
TRBJ1-4	few	-	TRBV9	TGTGCCAGCAGCGTAGCGAACTCCGGACAGCCGGGTAAACTGTTTTTT	CASSVANSGQPGKLFF
TRBJ1-2	once	TRBD1	TRBV18	TGTGCCAGCTCAATAGCAGGGGGCGACTATGGCTACACCTTC	CASSIAGGDYGYTF
TRBJ1-1	-	TRBD1	TRBV11-1	TGTGCCAGCAGCCCACGAAGGACAGGGTCAGGGGGGACTGAAGCTTTCTTT	CASSPRRTGSGGTEAFF
TRBJ2-1	once	-	TRBV10-1	TGCGCCAGCAGTGGGAGTTCCTACAATGAGCAGTTCTTC	CASSGSSYNEQFF
TRBJ2-1	-	TRBD2	TRBV19	TGTGCCAGTAGTCTCTCGGGACTAGCGGGACCAAGCTCCTACAATGAGCAGTTCTTC	CASSLSGLAGPSSYNEQFF
TRBJ2-2	-	TRBD2	TRBV13	TGTGCCAGCAGCAGTACCGGACTAGCGGGGGAAACCGGGGAGCTGTTTTTT	CASSSTGLAGETGELFF
TRBJ2-3	once	TRBD2	TRBV2	TGTGCCAGCGTCCGGGGGGCTACTAGCGGGAGAGGGGGGTACACAGATACGCAGTATTTT	CASVRGATSGRGGYTDTQYF
TRBJ2-7	-	TRBD2	TRBV4-3	TGCGCCAGCAGCCAAACCCTTAGCGGGGGGTTCTACGAGCAGTACTTC	CASSQTLSGGFYEQYF
TRBJ1-2	-	-	TRBV7-9	TGTGCCAGCAGCTTAGACGAGAGAGCTAACTATGGCTACACCTTC	CASSLDERANYGYTF
TRBJ2-7	-	-	TRBV12-5	TGTGCTAGTGGTCCCGGGACAAGGGCCTACGAGCAGTACTTC	CASGPGTRAYEQYF
TRBJ2-7	once	TRBD2	TRBV6-1	TGTGCCAGCGAAGTGCGGGGGGCCTCCCCCTACGAGCAGTACTTC	CASEVRGASPYEQYF
TRBJ1-1	-	-	TRBV27	TGTGCCAGCAGTTCTCGGGGGAACACTGAAGCTTTCTTT	CASSSRGNTEAFF
TRBJ2-3	-	-	TRBV9	TGTGCCAGCAGCGTAGGGTGGGGTTTCGGGGGCACAGATACGCAGTATTTT	CASSVGWGFGGTDTQYF
TRBJ1-1	few	TRBD1	TRBV29-1	TGCAGCATAGGGCGTCCGGGACAGTCCACTGAAGCTTTCTTT	CSIGRPGQSTEAFF
TRBJ2-7	few	TRBD2	TRBV18	TGTGCCAGCTCACCAACTAGCGGGAGCGGCGAGCAGTACTTC	CASSPTSGSGEQYF
TRBJ2-2	-	TRBD1	TRBV11-3	TGTGCCAGCAGCTTCTCGGACAGGGACGCCGGGGAGCTGTTTTTT	CASSFSDRDAGELFF
TRBJ2-1	-	TRBD1	TRBV19	TGTGCCAGTAGTAGACAGGGGAGTGGGAGATTGAATGAGCAGTTCTTC	CASSRQGSGRLNEQFF
TRBJ1-2	-	TRBD1	TRBV7-2	TGTGCCAGCAGCTGGACAGGCACTAATTCTAACTATGGCTACACCTTC	CASSWTGTNSNYGYTF
TRBJ2-7	-	-	TRBV11-2	TGTGCCAGCAGCCCCCGCATGGGAGTCTACGAGCAGTACTTC	CASSPRMGVYEQYF
TRBJ2-1	few	TRBD2	TRBV30	TGTGCCTGGATTCGGAGGCTAGCGGGGCGAAGCTCCTACAATGAGCAGTTCTTC	CAWIRRLAGRSSYNEQFF
TRBJ2-7	-	TRBD1	TRBV5-1	TGCGCCAGCACCAACGGGACAGGGGCTTACCACGAGCAGTACTTC	CASTNGTGAYHEQYF